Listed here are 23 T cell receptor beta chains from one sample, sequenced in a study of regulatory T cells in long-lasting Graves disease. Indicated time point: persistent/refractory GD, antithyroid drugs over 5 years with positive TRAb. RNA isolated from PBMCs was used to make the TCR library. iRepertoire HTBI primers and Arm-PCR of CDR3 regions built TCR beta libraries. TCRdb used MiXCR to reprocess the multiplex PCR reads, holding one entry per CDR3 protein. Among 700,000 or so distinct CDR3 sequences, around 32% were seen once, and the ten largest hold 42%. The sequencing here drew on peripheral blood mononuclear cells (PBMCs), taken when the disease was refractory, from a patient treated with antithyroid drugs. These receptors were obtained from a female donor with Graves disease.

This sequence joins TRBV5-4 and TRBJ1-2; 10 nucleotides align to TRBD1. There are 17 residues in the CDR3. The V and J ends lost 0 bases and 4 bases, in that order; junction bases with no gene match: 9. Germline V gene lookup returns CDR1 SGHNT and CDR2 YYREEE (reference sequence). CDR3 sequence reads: CASSLVRRQGAVYGYTF. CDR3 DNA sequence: TGTGCCAGCAGCTTGGTTCGCAGACAGGGGGCGGTCTATGGCTACACCTTC. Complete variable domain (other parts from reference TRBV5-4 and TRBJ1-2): ETGVTQSPTHLIKTRGQQVTLRCSSQSGHNTVSWYQQALGQGPQFIFQYYREEENGRGNFPPRFSGLQFPNYSSELNVNALELDDSALYLCASSLVRRQGAVYGYTFGSGTRLTVV.

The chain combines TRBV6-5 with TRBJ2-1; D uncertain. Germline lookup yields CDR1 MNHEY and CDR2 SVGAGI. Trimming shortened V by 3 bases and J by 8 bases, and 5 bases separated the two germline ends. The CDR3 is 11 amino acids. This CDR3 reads CASSYRDEQFF. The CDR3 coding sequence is TGTGCCAGCAGTTATAGGGATGAGCAGTTCTTC.

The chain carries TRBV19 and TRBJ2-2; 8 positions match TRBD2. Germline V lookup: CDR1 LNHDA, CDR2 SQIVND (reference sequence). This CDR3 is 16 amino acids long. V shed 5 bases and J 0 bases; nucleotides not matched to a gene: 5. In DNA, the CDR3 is TGTGCCAGTAGTCCAGTAGCGGGGTCGAACACCGGGGAGCTGTTTTTT. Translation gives CASSPVAGSNTGELFF.

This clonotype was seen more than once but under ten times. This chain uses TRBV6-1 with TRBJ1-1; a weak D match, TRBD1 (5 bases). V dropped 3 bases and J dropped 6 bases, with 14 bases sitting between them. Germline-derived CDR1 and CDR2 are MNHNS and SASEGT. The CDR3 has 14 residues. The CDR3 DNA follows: TGTGCCAGCAGTGAGTACCGACAGTTCGCTGAAGCTTTCTTT. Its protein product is CASSEYRQFAEAFF.

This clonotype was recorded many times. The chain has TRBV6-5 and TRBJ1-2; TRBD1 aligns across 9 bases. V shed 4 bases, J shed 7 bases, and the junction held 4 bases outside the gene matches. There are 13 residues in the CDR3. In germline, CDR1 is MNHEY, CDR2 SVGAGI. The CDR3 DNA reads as TGTGCCAGCAGTTCACAGGGGGCGCCTGGCTACACCTTC. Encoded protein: CASSSQGAPGYTF.

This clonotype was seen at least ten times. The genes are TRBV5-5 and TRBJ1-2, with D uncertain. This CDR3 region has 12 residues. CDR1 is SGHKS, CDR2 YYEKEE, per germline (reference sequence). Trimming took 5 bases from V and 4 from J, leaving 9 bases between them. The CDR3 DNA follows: TGTGCCAGCAGTGAAGCAGCCTATGGCTACACCTTC. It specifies CASSEAAYGYTF.

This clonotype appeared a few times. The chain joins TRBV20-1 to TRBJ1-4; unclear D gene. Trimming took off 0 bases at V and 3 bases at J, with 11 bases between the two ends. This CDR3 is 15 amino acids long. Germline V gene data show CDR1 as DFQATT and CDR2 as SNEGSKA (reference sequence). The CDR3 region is CSARDLKESNEKLFF. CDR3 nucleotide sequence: TGCAGTGCTAGAGATTTGAAGGAGTCTAATGAAAAACTGTTTTTT.

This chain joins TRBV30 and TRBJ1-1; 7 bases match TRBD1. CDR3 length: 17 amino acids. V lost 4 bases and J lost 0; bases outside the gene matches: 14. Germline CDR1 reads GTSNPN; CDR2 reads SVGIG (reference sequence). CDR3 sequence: CAWISTGTAHLNTEAFF. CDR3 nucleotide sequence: TGTGCCTGGATTTCGACCGGGACAGCCCACCTGAACACTGAAGCTTTCTTT. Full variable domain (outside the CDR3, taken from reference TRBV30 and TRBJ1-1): SQTIHQWPATLVQPVGSPLSLECTVEGTSNPNLYWYRQAAGRGLQLLFYSVGIGQISSEVPQNLSASRPQDRQFILSSKKLLLSDSGFYLCAWISTGTAHLNTEAFFGQGTRLTVV.

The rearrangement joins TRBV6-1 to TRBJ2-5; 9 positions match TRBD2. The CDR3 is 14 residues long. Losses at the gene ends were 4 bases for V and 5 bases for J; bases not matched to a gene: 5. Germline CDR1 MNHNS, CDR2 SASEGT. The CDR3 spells CASSVGLAGETQYF. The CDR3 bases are TGTGCCAGCAGTGTAGGGCTAGCGGGGGAGACCCAGTACTTC.

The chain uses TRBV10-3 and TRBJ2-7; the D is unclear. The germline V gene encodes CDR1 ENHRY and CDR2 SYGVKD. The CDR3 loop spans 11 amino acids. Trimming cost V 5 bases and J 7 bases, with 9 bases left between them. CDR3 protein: CAISSGVEQYF. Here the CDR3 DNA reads TGTGCCATCAGTTCCGGCGTTGAGCAGTACTTC.

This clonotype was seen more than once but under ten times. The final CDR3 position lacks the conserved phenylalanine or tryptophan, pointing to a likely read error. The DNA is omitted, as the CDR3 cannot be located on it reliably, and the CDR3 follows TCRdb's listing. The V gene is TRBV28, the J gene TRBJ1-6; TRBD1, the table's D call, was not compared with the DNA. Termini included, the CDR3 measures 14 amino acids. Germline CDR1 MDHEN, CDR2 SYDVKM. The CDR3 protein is CASSLGRTGGLIFA.

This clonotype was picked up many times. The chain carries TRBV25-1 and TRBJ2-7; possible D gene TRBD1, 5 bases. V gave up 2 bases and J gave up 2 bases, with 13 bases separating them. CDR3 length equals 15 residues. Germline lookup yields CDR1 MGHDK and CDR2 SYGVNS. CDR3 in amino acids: CASSERWGRTYEQYF. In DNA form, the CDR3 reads TGTGCCAGCAGTGAACGTTGGGGCAGAACCTACGAGCAGTACTTC.

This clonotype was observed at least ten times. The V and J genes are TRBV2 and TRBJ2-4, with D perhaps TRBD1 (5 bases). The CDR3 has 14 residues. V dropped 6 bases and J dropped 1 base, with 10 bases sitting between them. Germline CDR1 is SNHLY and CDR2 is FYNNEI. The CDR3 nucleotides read TGTGCCAGCAGGGCAGGGATGGCCAAAAACATTCAGTACTTC. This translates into CASRAGMAKNIQYF. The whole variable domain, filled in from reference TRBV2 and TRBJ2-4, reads EPEVTQTPSHQVTQMGQEVILRCVPISNHLYFYWYRQILGQKVEFLVSFYNNEISEKSEIFDDQFSVERPDGSNFTLKIRSTKLEDSAMYFCASRAGMAKNIQYFGAGTRLSVL.

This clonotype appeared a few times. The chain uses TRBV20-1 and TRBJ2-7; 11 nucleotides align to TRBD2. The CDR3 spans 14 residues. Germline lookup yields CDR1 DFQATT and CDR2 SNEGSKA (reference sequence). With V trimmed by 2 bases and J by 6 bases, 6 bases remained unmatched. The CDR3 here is CSARISGRALEQYF. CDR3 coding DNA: TGCAGTGCTAGAATTAGCGGGAGGGCCCTCGAGCAGTACTTC.

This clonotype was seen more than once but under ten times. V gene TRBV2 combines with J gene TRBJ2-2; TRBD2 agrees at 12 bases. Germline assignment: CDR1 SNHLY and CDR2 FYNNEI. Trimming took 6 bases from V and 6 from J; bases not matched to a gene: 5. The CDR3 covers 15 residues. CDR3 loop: CASRATSGSPGELFF. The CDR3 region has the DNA TGTGCCAGCAGGGCGACTAGCGGGAGCCCCGGGGAGCTGTTTTTT.

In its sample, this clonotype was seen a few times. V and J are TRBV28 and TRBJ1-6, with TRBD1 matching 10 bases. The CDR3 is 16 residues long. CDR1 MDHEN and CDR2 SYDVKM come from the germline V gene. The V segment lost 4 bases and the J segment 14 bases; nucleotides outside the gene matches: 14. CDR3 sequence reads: CASSSPTGQGSTSLHF. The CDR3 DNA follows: TGTGCCAGCAGTTCGCCGACGGGACAGGGGTCCACTTCCCTCCACTTT.

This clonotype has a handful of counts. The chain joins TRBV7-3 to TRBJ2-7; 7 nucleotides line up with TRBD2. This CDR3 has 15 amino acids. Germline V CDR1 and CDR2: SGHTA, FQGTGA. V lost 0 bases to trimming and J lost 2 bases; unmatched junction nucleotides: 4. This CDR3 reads CASSLTPGGTYEQYF. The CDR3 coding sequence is TGTGCCAGCAGCTTAACCCCCGGGGGGACCTACGAGCAGTACTTC.

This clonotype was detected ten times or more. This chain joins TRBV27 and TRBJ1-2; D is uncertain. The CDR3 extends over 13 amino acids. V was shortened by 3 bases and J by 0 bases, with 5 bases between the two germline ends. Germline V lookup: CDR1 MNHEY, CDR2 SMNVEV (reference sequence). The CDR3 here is CASSFQANYGYTF. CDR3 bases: TGTGCCAGCAGTTTCCAAGCTAACTATGGCTACACCTTC.

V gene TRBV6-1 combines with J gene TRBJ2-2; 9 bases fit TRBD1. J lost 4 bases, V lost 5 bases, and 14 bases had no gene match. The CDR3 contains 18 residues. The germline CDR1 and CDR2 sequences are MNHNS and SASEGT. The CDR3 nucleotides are TGTGCCAGCAGTTACGTAAAGGGACAGGGCTTGTTCACCGGGGAGCTGTTTTTT. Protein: CASSYVKGQGLFTGELFF.

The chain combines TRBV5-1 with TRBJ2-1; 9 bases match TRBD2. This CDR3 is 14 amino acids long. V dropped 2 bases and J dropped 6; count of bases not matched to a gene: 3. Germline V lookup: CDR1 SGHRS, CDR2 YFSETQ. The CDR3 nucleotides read TGCGCCAGCAGCTTTGGGACTAGCCGCAATGAGCAGTTCTTC. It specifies CASSFGTSRNEQFF.

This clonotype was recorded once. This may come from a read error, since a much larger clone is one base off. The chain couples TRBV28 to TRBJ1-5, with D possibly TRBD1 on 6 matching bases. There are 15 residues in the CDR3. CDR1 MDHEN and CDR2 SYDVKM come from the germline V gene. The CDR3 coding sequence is TGTGCCAGCAGTCCCTCCGGTGGGGGCAATCAGCCCCCGCATTTT. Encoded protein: CASSPSGGGNQPPHF.

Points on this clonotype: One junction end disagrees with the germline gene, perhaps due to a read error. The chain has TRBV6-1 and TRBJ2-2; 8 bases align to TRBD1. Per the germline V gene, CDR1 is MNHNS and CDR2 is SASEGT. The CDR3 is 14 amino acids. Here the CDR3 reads CASRGQGNTGELIF. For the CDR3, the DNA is TGTGCCAGCAGAGGACAGGGAAACACCGGGGAGCTGATTTTT.

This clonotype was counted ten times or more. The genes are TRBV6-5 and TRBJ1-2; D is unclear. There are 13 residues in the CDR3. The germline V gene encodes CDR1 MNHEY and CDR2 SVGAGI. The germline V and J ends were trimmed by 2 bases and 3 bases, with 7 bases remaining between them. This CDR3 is CASSYMGDYGYTF. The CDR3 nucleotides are TGTGCCAGCAGTTACATGGGTGACTATGGCTACACCTTC.